The sequence of this TCR beta chain was determined in a study of blood T cell repertoires in COVID-19. Turning to the study itself: Samples representing acute and convalescent COVID-19 were sourced from the United States, Italy and Spain.

Categorization into cohorts depended on clinical history that participants reported. In the study's own analysis: Reference gene primers were amplified, and this amplification served to estimate nucleated cell counts. Here immunoSEQ multiplex PCR was the method, and the copy in TCRdb shows in-frame clones only, minus some. Clone size and the V and J calls come from that table; the DNA yielded D and trimming. The table includes roughly 380,000 clones, around nine tenths detected once. The material sequenced was PBMCs or T cells enriched from blood (not recorded which). This TCR was sampled from a young woman who had been exposed to COVID-19.

CDR3 in DNA: TGTGCCAGCAGCTTTGCAGGGCTTTATGGCTACACCTTC. This sequence encodes CASSFAGLYGYTF. The chain joins TRBV7-9 to TRBJ1-2; possibly TRBD1 for D (5 bases). Germline loops: CDR1 SEHNR, CDR2 FQNEAQ (reference sequence). CDR3 size: 13 residues. V was cut by 3 bases and J by 5 bases, with 10 bases left in between.